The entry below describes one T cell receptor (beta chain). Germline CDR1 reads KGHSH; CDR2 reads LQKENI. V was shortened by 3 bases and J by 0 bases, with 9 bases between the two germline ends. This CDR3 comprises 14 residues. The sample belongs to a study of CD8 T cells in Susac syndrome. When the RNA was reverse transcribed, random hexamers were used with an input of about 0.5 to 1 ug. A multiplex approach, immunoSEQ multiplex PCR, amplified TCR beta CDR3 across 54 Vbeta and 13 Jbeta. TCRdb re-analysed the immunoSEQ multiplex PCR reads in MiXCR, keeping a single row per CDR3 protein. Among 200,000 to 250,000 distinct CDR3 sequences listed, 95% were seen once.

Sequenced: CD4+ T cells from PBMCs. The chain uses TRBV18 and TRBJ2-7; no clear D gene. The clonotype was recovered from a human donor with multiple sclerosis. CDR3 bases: TGTGCCAGCTCACCGTACAGCCCCTCCTACGAGCAGTACTTC. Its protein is CASSPYSPSYEQYF.